This T cell receptor (beta chain) comes out of a study of shared clonotypes between healthy human individuals. The CDR3 is 16 amino acids. With V trimmed by 1 base and J by 2 bases, 5 bases remained unmatched. Germline CDR1 is SGHAT and CDR2 is FQNNGV. The table came from immunoSEQ multiplex PCR; TCRdb's copy has only in-frame clones and leaves some out. The sample has approximately 500,000 clones; 90% to 97% are singletons. The specimen sequenced was naive CD4+ T cells sorted from blood. The subset denotes: CD45RA+ positively selected. The chain is built from TRBV11-2 and TRBJ2-1; 7 nucleotides line up with TRBD2. This TCR derives from a woman in her twenties or thirties in good health. CDR3 protein: CASSLATSPTYNEQFF. In nucleotides, the CDR3 is TGTGCCAGCAGCTTAGCGACTAGCCCGACCTACAATGAGCAGTTCTTC.